This T cell receptor (beta chain) was sequenced during a study of metastatic and nonmetastatic thyroid tumors. Whole-study context: Samples came from malignant and benign thyroid patients, and repertoires were compared across blood and tumor or nodule tissue.

This clone was seen ten or more times. Antigen specificity is unknown. Nobody among the patients had been given any treatment before thyroid surgery. After removal of 1 base from V and 2 bases from J, the junction contained 4 bases not matched to a gene. CDR3 length: 15 residues. CDR1 is SGHNT, CDR2 YYREEE, per germline (reference sequence). In the authors' methods: Clinicopathological groups supplied CDR3 differences that were used to build a distant-metastasis classifier for papillary thyroid cancer. TCRdb re-clonotyped the PCR reads via MiXCR. These V and J calls are TCRdb output, not the study's own analysis. The table includes over 20,000 clones, approximately 15% detected once. The study, taken as a whole, reports: Significantly higher TCR beta diversity was reportedly seen in malignant thyroid tumors than benign nodules, in blood and tumor.

The origin of this receptor is a female donor with papillary thyroid cancer or a benign thyroid nodule (not recorded which). Some clones in this sample may be carry-over from other donors' samples. The chain couples TRBV5-4 to TRBJ2-5; 8 bases match TRBD2. What was sequenced was tumor tissue. Here the CDR3 DNA reads TGTGCCAGCAGCTTGATGACTAGCGTTCAAGAGACCCAGTACTTC. This gives the protein CASSLMTSVQETQYF.